This passage covers 22 T cell receptor beta chains from one sample sequenced in a study of blood T cell repertoires in COVID-19. Generated by immunoSEQ multiplex PCR, the TCRdb table keeps only in-frame clones and is missing some. The sample lists roughly 340,000 clones, about 90% seen once, with roughly 3.3% in the top ten. What was sequenced was peripheral blood. These receptors came from a woman aged 18 to 35 who had recovered from COVID-19.

The chain has TRBV19 and TRBJ2-1; 13 bases are a match to TRBD2. J gave up 6 bases and V 5 bases, and 1 base lay outside the gene matches. This CDR3 is built from 14 residues. Per the germline V gene, CDR1 is LNHDA and CDR2 is SQIVND (reference sequence). The CDR3 bases are TGTGCCAGTAGTGGGACTAGCGGGATCAATGAGCAGTTCTTC. Translated: CASSGTSGINEQFF.

The chain combines TRBV4-3 with TRBJ2-7; weak D call: TRBD1 (5 bases). The ends were cut back, 3 bases at V and 4 bases at J, with 16 bases in the middle. CDR1 is LGHNA and CDR2 is YSLEER in the germline V gene. The CDR3 contains 15 residues. CDR3 coding DNA: TGCGCCAGCAGCCACCCCGGGCCCAGGGAATACGAGCAGTACGTC. This sequence encodes CASSHPGPREYEQYV.

As regards this clone: The DNA is left out, because the CDR3 cannot be placed on it with certainty; the CDR3 is given as TCRdb lists it. The gene calls are TRBV5-1 and TRBJ2-3; the table's D call, TRBD2, has no DNA check behind it. Germline assignment: CDR1 SGHRS and CDR2 YFSETQ. The CDR3 is 12 residues long, ends included. This CDR3 is CASSSVSDTQYF.

The genes are TRBV30 and TRBJ2-3; D gene unclear. This CDR3 has 12 residues. V was pared by 0 bases and J by 10 bases, with 11 bases between. Germline V gene sequence: CDR1 GTSNPN, CDR2 SVGIG (reference sequence). DNA for the CDR3: TGTGCCTGGAGTGTAAACTTAACTCCGCAGTATTTT. Translated, it gives CAWSVNLTPQYF.

This chain joins TRBV7-9 and TRBJ1-6; the D is unclear. This CDR3 contains 15 residues. Trimming left V 5 bases short and J 9 bases short, with 17 bases between. Germline values: CDR1 SEHNR, CDR2 FQNEAQ (reference sequence). CDR3 coding DNA: TGTGCCAGCAGCCGCGGGTTGGTGTCGGGTTCACCCCTCCACTTT. It yields the protein CASSRGLVSGSPLHF.

This clone has only one observation. CDR3 sequence reads: CASSPQRDLDNEQFF. CDR3 bases: TGTGCCAGCAGCCCCCAGCGGGATCTGGACAATGAGCAGTTCTTC. V gene TRBV11-2 combines with J gene TRBJ2-1; 7 bases fit TRBD2. From germline, CDR1 is SGHAT and CDR2 FQNNGV. The CDR3 has 15 residues. V lost 5 bases, J lost 5 bases, and 9 bases stayed unmatched.

The chain employs TRBV5-1 and TRBJ2-6; 8 nucleotides align to TRBD2. V was clipped by 5 bases and J by 1 base; unmatched bases: 17. Germline V gene data show CDR1 as SGHRS and CDR2 as YFSETQ. The CDR3 runs to 20 residues. CDR3: CASRPTVSGIRLSGANVLTF. The CDR3 bases are TGCGCCAGCAGACCGACCGTTAGCGGGATTAGGCTATCTGGGGCCAACGTCCTGACTTTC.

In regard to this clone: The sample has other DNA sequences that encode this CDR3 too. The V call is TRBV7-9, the J call TRBJ2-3, with a possible D match to TRBD2 (5 bases). This CDR3 has 13 amino acids. V lost 2 bases and J 3 bases, leaving 6 bases between the germline ends. The germline CDR1 and CDR2 sequences are SEHNR and FQNEAQ (reference sequence). The CDR3 nucleotides are TGTGCCAGCAGCTTAACGGGAACAGATACGCAGTATTTT. Its protein product is CASSLTGTDTQYF.

The rearrangement uses TRBV18 and TRBJ1-4, with 8 bases matching TRBD1. The CDR3 length is 15 residues. With 4 bases clipped from V and 8 bases from J, the junction kept 9 bases outside the gene matches. The V gene's germline CDR1 is KGHSH and CDR2 LQKENI. CDR3 coding DNA: TGTGCCAGCTCACAAAACCACAGGGGGGCCGAAAAACTGTTTTTT. Residues: CASSQNHRGAEKLFF.

This chain links TRBV12-5 with TRBJ1-5, with 12 bases identical to TRBD1. CDR1 is LGHNT and CDR2 is FRNRAP in the germline V gene. The length of the CDR3 is 15 residues. After removal of 5 bases from V and 6 bases from J, the junction contained 5 bases not matched to a gene. For the CDR3, the DNA is TGTGCTAGTGGTGCACCGGGACAGGGGGCTCAGCCCCAGCATTTT. Its translation is CASGAPGQGAQPQHF.

This chain uses TRBV6-4 with TRBJ2-2; D might be TRBD2 (6 bases). The CDR3 has 15 residues. The germline V gene encodes CDR1 MRHNA and CDR2 SNTAGT. The V and J ends lost 3 bases and 2 bases respectively, with 10 bases between them. The CDR3 region is CASSERGLNTGELFF. The CDR3 DNA follows: TGTGCCAGCAGTGAAAGAGGACTAAACACCGGGGAGCTGTTTTTT.

The rearrangement links TRBV7-9 to TRBJ1-6, with D possibly being TRBD1 (6 bases). V was shortened by 4 bases and J by 13 bases, with 17 bases between the two germline ends. Per the germline V gene, CDR1 is SEHNR and CDR2 is FQNEAQ (reference sequence). The CDR3 contains 14 residues. In DNA form, the CDR3 reads TGTGCCAGCAGCTCCCAGGGGCAGTCGGGTCCCCTCCACTTT. Its protein is CASSSQGQSGPLHF.

This sequence joins TRBV18 and TRBJ1-3, with no clear D. The CDR3 extends over 17 amino acids. Trimming cost V 2 bases and J 4 bases, with 18 bases left between them. CDR1 and CDR2 (germline): KGHSH, LQKENI. The CDR3 spells CASSPVPVLAGGNTIYF. In nucleotides, the CDR3 is TGTGCCAGCTCACCAGTCCCCGTACTAGCGGGAGGAAACACCATATATTTT.

This clone was seen just once. The chain joins TRBV11-2 to TRBJ2-1; D unresolved. Trimming cost V 5 bases and J 6 bases, with 5 bases left between them. In germline, CDR1 is SGHAT, CDR2 FQNNGV. This CDR3 is 11 amino acids long. The CDR3 DNA reads as TGTGCCAGCAGCCCCCTCAATGAGCAGTTCTTC. Protein product: CASSPLNEQFF.

This chain joins TRBV7-8 and TRBJ2-1; 7 positions match TRBD1. The germline CDR1 and CDR2 sequences are SGHVS and FQNEAQ. V was clipped by 3 bases and J by 6 bases; unmatched bases: 8. The CDR3 contains 15 residues. Here the CDR3 reads CASSFGRDSSNEQFF. The CDR3 nucleotides are TGTGCCAGCAGCTTCGGCCGGGACAGTAGCAATGAGCAGTTCTTC.

This clone appeared a few times. CDR3 in amino acids: CASSQQGSPNQPQHF. CDR3 DNA sequence: TGTGCCAGCAGCCAACAGGGGTCTCCTAATCAGCCCCAGCATTTT. The chain links TRBV6-2 or TRBV6-3 to TRBJ1-5; TRBD1 matches at 7 bases. The CDR3 sequence is 15 residues long. Per the germline V gene, CDR1 is MNHEY and CDR2 is SVGEGT. The V gene end was trimmed by 6 bases and the J gene end by 4 bases; junction bases not matched to a gene: 9.

The chain recombines TRBV11-3 with TRBJ2-1; TRBD2 aligns across 11 bases. The CDR3 covers 15 residues. Germline lookup yields CDR1 SGHNT and CDR2 YENEEA. After removal of 5 bases from V and 10 bases from J, the junction contained 10 bases not matched to a gene. The CDR3, as DNA: TGTGCCAGCAGCCACAGGGGTAGCGGGAGGGGGGAGCAGTTCTTC. Translation: CASSHRGSGRGEQFF.

This sequence joins TRBV30 and TRBJ1-2, with 8 bases aligning to TRBD1. Germline V gives CDR1 GTSNPN, CDR2 SVGIG (reference sequence). J was trimmed by 3 bases and V by 4 bases; bases with no gene match: 10. The CDR3 is made up of 15 amino acids. The CDR3 protein is CAWNIGQGAYYGYTF. For the CDR3, the DNA is TGTGCCTGGAATATTGGGCAGGGGGCTTACTATGGCTACACCTTC.

The chain has TRBV10-3 and TRBJ2-3, with TRBD2 matching 10 bases. Germline V gene lookup returns CDR1 ENHRY and CDR2 SYGVKD. The V and J ends lost 5 bases and 1 base, in that order; junction bases with no gene match: 18. This CDR3 contains 20 residues. In DNA form, the CDR3 reads TGTGCCATCAGTCCTCGGGGGCAGCGGGAGGGCCAGTTGGGCACAGATACGCAGTATTTT. Translation: CAISPRGQREGQLGTDTQYF.

The V and J genes are TRBV6-4 and TRBJ2-3; 7 bases align to TRBD2. CDR3 size: 13 residues. After removal of 9 bases from V and 4 bases from J, the junction contained 7 bases not matched to a gene. Germline CDR1 is MRHNA and CDR2 is SNTAGT. CDR3 amino acids: CASAPGGADTQYF. CDR3 nucleotides: TGTGCCAGTGCACCGGGGGGAGCAGATACGCAGTATTTT.

The chain is built from TRBV7-9 and TRBJ1-1; unclear D gene. The germline V and J ends were trimmed by 5 bases and 1 base, with 5 bases remaining between them. This CDR3 contains 12 residues. The germline gives CDR1 SEHNR, CDR2 FQNEAQ (reference sequence). CDR3 coding DNA: TGTGCCAGCAGCCGACAGAACACTGAAGCTTTCTTT. Translated, it gives CASSRQNTEAFF.

The chain couples TRBV19 to TRBJ1-2; D unclear. From germline, CDR1 is LNHDA and CDR2 SQIVND (reference sequence). V gave up 3 bases and J gave up 2 bases, with 13 bases separating them. The CDR3 sequence is 15 residues long. CDR3 region: CASSIRSAANYGYTF. The CDR3 nucleotides read TGTGCCAGTAGTATTAGGTCAGCGGCAAACTATGGCTACACCTTC.